Each of the 5 T cell receptor beta chains below was sequenced from the same sample in a study of T cell clonality in common variable immunodeficiency. Assay used: immunoSEQ multiplex PCR; TCRdb lists only in-frame clones, some missing. The data show tens of thousands of clones, with none appearing a single time. The sample consisted of peripheral blood mononuclear cells. The receptors derive from a person between 18 and 75 years old in good health.

This clone was counted ten times or more. The read comes to an end 3 residues before the CDR3 does, leaving the germline J gene to fill in the end. The chain links TRBV28 to TRBJ2-3; D unclear. V lost 4 bases to trimming and J lost 5 bases, with 4 bases between them. The CDR3 runs 11 residues. Germline lookup yields CDR1 MDHEN and CDR2 SYDVKM. The CDR3 here is CASSSGDTQYF. The part of the CDR3 DNA that was read is TGTGCCAGCAGTTCGGGAGATACG.

This clone showed up many times. Read data end 3 residues before the CDR3 end; the end is taken from the germline J gene. This chain links TRBV2 with TRBJ1-1; 8 bases are a match to TRBD1. The CDR3 is 15 residues long. The germline V gene encodes CDR1 SNHLY and CDR2 FYNNEI. V lost 1 base and J lost 4; bases outside the gene matches: 5. CDR3 DNA (partial): TGTGCCAGCAGTGAAGAGGCAGGGGGCGTCACTGAA. Translated, it gives CASSEEAGGVTE. The whole CDR3 protein is CASSEEAGGVTEAFF.

In the case of this clone: The CDR3 end lies 3 residues beyond the end of the read and is filled in from the germline J gene. The chain employs TRBV5-1 and TRBJ1-3; D is ambiguous. The germline gives CDR1 SGHRS, CDR2 YFSETQ. The CDR3 spans 12 residues. The V gene lost 4 bases and the J gene lost 5 bases, with 7 bases spanning the gap. CDR3 DNA, as far as it was read: TGCGCCAGCAGCGCCGACAGAAACACC. Its translation is CASSADRNT. The CDR3 as a whole reads CASSADRNTIYF.

A few counts support this clone. The DNA ends 3 residues before the CDR3 does, and the rest of the CDR3 is filled in from the germline J gene. Other DNA sequences in this specimen translate into the identical CDR3. The gene calls are TRBV5-1 and TRBJ1-3, with D unresolved. There are 13 residues in the CDR3. Germline-derived CDR1 and CDR2 are SGHRS and YFSETQ. V was trimmed by 0 bases and J by 4 bases, leaving 5 bases between them. The CDR3 loop reads CASSLGSGNTIYF. The sequenced CDR3 bases are TGCGCCAGCAGCTTGGGTAGCGGAAACACC. Full variable domain (outside the CDR3, taken from reference TRBV5-1 and TRBJ1-3): KAGVTQTPRYLIKTRGQQVTLSCSPISGHRSVSWYQQTPGQGLQFLFEYFSETQRNKGNFPGRFSGRQFSNSRSEMNVSTLELGDSALYLCASSLGSGNTIYFGEGSWLTVV.

This clone was detected only a few times. Read sequence stops 3 residues before the CDR3 end, and the germline J gene provides the missing end. This sequence joins TRBV5-5 and TRBJ1-6, with TRBD1 matching over 7 bases. The V gene end was trimmed by 2 bases and the J gene end by 11 bases; junction bases not matched to a gene: 4. CDR3 size: 13 residues. Germline CDR1 is SGHKS and CDR2 is YYEKEE (reference sequence). The sequenced part of the CDR3 DNA is TGTGCCAGCAGCTTAAAACAGGGGCCACCC. This encodes CASSLKQGPP. The whole CDR3 sequence reads CASSLKQGPPLHF.